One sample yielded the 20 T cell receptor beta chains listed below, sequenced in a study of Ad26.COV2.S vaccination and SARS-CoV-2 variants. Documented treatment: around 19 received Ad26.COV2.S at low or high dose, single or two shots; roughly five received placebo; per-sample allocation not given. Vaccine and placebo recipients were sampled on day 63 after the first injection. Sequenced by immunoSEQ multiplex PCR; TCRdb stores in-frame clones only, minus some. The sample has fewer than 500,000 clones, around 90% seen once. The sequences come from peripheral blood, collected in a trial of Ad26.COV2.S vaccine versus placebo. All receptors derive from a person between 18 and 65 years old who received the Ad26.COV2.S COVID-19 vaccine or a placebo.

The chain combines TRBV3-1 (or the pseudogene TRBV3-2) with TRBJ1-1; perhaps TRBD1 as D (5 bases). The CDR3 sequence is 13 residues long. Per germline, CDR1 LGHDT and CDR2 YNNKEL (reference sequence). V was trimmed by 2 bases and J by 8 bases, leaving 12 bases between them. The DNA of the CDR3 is TGTGCCAGCAGCCAACAAGTAGGGACGGAAGCTTTCTTT. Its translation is CASSQQVGTEAFF.

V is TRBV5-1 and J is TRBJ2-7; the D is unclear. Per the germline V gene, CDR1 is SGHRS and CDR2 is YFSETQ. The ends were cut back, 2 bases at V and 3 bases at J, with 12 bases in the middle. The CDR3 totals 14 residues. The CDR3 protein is CASSFSTVRYEQYF. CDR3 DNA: TGCGCCAGCAGCTTCTCTACAGTTCGCTACGAGCAGTACTTC.

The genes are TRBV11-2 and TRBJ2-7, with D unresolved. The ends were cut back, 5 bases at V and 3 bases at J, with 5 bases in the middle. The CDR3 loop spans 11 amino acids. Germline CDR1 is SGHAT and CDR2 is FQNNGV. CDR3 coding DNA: TGTGCCAGCAGCGTTTTCTACGAGCAGTACTTC. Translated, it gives CASSVFYEQYF.

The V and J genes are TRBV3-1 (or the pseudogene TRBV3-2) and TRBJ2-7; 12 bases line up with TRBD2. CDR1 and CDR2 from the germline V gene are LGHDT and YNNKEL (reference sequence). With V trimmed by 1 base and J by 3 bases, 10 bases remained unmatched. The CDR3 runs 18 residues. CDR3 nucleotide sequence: TGTGCCAGCAGCCAAGTTCGGGCCACTAGCGGGAGGAACTACGAGCAGTACTTC. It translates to CASSQVRATSGRNYEQYF.

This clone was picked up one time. The CDR3 sequence: CASSQRGQPNTEAFF. For the CDR3, the DNA is TGTGCCAGCAGCCAAAGGGGACAGCCAAACACTGAAGCTTTCTTT. The chain carries TRBV3-1 (or the pseudogene TRBV3-2) and TRBJ1-1; 7 bases agree with TRBD1. Germline CDR1 LGHDT, CDR2 YNNKEL (reference sequence). The ends lost 2 bases at V and 2 bases at J; junction bases unmatched: 5. The CDR3 spans 15 residues.

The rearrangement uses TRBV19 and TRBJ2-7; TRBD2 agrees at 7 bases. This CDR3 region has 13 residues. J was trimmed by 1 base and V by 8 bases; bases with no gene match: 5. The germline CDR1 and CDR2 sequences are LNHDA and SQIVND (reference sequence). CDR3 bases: TGTGCCAGTGCACGGGAGGCTTCCTACGAGCAGTACTTC. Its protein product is CASAREASYEQYF.

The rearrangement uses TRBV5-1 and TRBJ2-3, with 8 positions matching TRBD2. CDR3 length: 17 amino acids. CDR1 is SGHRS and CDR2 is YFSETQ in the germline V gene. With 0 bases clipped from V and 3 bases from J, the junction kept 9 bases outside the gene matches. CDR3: CASSLGSSGSGTDTQYF. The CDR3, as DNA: TGCGCCAGCAGCTTGGGATCCAGCGGGAGCGGAACAGATACGCAGTATTTT.

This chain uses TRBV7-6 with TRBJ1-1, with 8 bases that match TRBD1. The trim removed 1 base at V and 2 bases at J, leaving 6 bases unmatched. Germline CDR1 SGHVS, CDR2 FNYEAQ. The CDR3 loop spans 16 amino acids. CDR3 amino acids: CASSLVQGAINTEAFF. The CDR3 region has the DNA TGTGCCAGCAGCTTAGTGCAGGGGGCAATAAACACTGAAGCTTTCTTT.

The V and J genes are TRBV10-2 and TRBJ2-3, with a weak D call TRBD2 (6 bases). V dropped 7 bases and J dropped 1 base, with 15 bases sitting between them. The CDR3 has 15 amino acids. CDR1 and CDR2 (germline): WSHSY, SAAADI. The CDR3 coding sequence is TGCGCCAGCACGATTCTAGGGGAGGGCACAGATACGCAGTATTTT. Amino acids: CASTILGEGTDTQYF.

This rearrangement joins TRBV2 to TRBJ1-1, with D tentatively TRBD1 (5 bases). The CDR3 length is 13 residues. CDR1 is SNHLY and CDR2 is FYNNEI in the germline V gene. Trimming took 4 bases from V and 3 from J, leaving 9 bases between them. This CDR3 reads CASSGRGDTEAFF. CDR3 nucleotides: TGTGCCAGCAGTGGTCGAGGGGACACTGAAGCTTTCTTT. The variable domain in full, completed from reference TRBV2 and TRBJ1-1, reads EPEVTQTPSHQVTQMGQEVILRCVPISNHLYFYWYRQILGQKVEFLVSFYNNEISEKSEIFDDQFSVERPDGSNFTLKIRSTKLEDSAMYFCASSGRGDTEAFFGQGTRLTVV.

This CDR3 reads CASRPTGWNTEAFF. In DNA, the CDR3 is TGTGCCAGCAGGCCGACAGGCTGGAACACTGAAGCTTTCTTT. The genes are TRBV7-9 and TRBJ1-1, with D possibly TRBD1 on 6 matching bases. The CDR3 is 14 amino acids. Germline CDR1 and CDR2: SEHNR and FQNEAQ (reference sequence). V was trimmed by 6 bases and J by 1 base, leaving 12 bases between them.

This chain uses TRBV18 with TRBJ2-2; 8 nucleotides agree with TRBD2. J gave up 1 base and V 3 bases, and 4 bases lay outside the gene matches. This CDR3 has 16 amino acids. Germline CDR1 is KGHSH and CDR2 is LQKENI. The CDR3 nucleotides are TGTGCCAGCTCACCCAATAGCGGGGTGAACACCGGGGAGCTGTTTTTT. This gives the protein CASSPNSGVNTGELFF.

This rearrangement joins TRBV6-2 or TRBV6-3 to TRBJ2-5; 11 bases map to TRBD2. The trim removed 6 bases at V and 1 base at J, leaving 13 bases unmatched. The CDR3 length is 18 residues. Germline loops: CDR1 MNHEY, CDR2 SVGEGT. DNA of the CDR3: TGTGCCAGCAGCCCTTACGTACTAGCGGGAGAAGGCCAAGAGACCCAGTACTTC. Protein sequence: CASSPYVLAGEGQETQYF.

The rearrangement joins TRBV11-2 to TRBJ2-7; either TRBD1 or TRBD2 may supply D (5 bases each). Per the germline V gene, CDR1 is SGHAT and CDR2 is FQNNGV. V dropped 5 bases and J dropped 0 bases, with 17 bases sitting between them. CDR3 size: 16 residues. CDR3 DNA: TGTGCCAGCAGCCCCCTCATCCGGGGACCCTCCTACGAGCAGTACTTC. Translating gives CASSPLIRGPSYEQYF.

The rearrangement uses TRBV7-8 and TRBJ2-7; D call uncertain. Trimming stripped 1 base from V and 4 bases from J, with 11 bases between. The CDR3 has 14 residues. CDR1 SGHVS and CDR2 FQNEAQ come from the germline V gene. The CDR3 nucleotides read TGTGCCAGCAGCTTAGGGCCTGACGCGTACGAGCAGTACTTC. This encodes CASSLGPDAYEQYF.

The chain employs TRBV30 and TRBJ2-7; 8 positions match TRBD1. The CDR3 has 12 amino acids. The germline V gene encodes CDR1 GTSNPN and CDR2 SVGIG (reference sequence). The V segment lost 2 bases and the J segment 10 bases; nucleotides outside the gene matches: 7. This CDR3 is CAWSSADRGQYF. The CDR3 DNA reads TGTGCCTGGAGTTCCGCCGACAGGGGTCAGTACTTC.

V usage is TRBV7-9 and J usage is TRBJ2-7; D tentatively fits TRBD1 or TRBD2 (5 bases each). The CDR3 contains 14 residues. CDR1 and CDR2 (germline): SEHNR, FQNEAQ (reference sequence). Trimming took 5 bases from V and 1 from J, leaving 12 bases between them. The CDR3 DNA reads TGTGCCAGCAGCGCCAGAGGGGAATCCTACGAGCAGTACTTC. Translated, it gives CASSARGESYEQYF. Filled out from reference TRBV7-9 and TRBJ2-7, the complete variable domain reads DTGVSQNPRHKITKRGQNVTFRCDPISEHNRLYWYRQTLGQGPEFLTYFQNEAQLEKSRLLSDRFSAERPKGSFSTLEIQRTEQGDSAMYLCASSARGESYEQYFGPGTRLTVT.

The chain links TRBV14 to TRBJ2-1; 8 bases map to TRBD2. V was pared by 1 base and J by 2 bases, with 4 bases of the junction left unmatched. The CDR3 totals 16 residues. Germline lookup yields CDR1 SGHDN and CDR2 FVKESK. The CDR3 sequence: CASSQVPGGTYNEQFF. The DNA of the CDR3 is TGTGCCAGCAGCCAAGTCCCGGGAGGGACCTACAATGAGCAGTTCTTC.

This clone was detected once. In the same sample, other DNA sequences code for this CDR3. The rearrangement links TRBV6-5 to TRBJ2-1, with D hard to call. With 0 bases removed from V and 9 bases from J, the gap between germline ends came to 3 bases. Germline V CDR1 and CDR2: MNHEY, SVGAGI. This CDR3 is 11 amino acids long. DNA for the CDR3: TGTGCCAGCAGTTACTCCCGTGAGCAGTTCTTC. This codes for CASSYSREQFF.

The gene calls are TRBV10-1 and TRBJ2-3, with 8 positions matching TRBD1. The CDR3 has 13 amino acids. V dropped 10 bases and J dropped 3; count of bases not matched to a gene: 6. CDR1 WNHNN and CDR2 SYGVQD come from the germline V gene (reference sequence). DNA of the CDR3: TGCGCCACCGGACAGGGTGGTACAGATACGCAGTATTTT. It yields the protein CATGQGGTDTQYF.